This TCR beta chain was captured by sequencing in a study of regulatory T cells in long-lasting Graves disease. Indicated time point: newly diagnosed GD, antithyroid drugs for less than 3 months. Following extraction of RNA from PBMCs, that RNA was used to make the TCR library. Construction of TCR beta libraries relied on iRepertoire HTBI primers and on Arm-PCR targeting CDR3 regions. TCRdb itself ran the multiplex PCR reads through MiXCR, one entry per CDR3 protein. The sample holds some 250,000 distinct CDR3 sequences; about 16% are singletons and the top ten take 22%. Germline lookup yields CDR1 SGHRS and CDR2 YFSETQ. The CDR3 runs to 17 residues. With 3 bases removed from V and 5 bases from J, the gap between germline ends came to 23 bases. This clonotype has ten or more counts.

The chain is built from TRBV5-1 and TRBJ2-5; D is unclear. Here the sequenced sample was peripheral blood mononuclear cells (PBMCs), taken at new diagnosis, from a patient treated with antithyroid drugs. The TCR sequence derives from a female donor with Graves disease. CDR3 residues: CASSSQRPGAVGETQYF. CDR3 DNA sequence: TGCGCCAGCAGCTCTCAGAGGCCCGGCGCGGTAGGGGAGACCCAGTACTTC.